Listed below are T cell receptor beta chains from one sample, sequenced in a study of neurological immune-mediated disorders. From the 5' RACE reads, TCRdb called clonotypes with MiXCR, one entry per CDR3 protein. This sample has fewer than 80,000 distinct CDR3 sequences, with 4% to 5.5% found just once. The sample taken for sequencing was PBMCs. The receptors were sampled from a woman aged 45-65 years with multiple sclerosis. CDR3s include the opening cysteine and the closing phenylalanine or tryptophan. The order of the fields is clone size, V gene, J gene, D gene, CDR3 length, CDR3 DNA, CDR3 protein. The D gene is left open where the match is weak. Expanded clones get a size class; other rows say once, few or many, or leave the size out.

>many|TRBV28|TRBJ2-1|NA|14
TGTGCCACCCGGGGGGCGAGACTAAACAATGAGCAGTTCTTC
CATRGARLNNEQFF
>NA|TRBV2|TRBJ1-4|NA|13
TGTGCCAGCAGTGATACGGGCAACGAAAAACTGTTTTTT
CASSDTGNEKLFF
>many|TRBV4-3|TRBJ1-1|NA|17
TGCGCCAGCAGCCAAGAATATTGGCTGATAGCTAACACTGAAGCTTTCTTT
CASSQEYWLIANTEAFF
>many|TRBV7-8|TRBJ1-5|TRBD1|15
TGTGCCAGCAGCACGGGACAGGGAAGCAATCAGCCCCAGCATTTT
CASSTGQGSNQPQHF
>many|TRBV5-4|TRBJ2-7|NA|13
TGTGCCAGCAGCCCGGGCCTTAACTACGAGCAGTACTTC
CASSPGLNYEQYF
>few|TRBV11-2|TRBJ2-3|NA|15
TGTGCCAGCAGCCGAGGGGAGAGACCCACAGATACGCAGTATTTT
CASSRGERPTDTQYF
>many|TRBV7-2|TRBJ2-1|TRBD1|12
TGTGCCAGCAGGGACAGGGTTCGGGAGCAGTTCTTC
CASRDRVREQFF
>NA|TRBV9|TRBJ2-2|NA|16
TGTGCCAGCAGCGTAGTGGTAGGGGTGGACACCGGGGAGCTGTTTTTT
CASSVVVGVDTGELFF
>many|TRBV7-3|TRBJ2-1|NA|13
TGTGCCAGCAGCTTTTCAGGCTACAATGAGCAGTTCTTC
CASSFSGYNEQFF
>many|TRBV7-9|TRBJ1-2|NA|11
TGTGCCAGCAGCCCCCAGGAAAGCTACACCTTC
CASSPQESYTF